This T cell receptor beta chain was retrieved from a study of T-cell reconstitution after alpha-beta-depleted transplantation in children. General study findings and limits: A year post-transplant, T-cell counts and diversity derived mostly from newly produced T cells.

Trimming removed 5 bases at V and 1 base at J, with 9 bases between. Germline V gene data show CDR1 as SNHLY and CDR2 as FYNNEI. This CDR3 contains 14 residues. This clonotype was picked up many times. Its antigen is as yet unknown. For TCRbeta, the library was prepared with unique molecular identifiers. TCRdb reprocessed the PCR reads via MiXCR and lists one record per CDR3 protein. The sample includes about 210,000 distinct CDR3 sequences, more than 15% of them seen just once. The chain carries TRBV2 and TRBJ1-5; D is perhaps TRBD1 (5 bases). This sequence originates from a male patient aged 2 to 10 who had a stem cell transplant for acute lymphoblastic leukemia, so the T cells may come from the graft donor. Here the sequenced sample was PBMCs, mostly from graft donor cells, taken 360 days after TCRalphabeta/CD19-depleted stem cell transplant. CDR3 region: CASSRDRSNQPQHF. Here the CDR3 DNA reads TGTGCCAGCAGTAGGGACCGAAGCAATCAGCCCCAGCATTTT.